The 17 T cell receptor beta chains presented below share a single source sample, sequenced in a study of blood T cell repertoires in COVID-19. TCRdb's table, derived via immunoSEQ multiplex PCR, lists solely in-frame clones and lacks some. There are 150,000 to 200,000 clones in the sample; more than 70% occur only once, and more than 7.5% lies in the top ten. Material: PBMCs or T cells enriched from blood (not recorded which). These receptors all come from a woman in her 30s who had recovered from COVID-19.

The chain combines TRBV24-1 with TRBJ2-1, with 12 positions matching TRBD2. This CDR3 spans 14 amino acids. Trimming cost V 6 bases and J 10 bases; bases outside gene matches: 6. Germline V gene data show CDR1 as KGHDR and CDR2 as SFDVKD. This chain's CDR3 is CATSSTSGSREQFF. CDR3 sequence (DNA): TGTGCCACCAGTTCGACTAGCGGGAGTAGGGAGCAGTTCTTC.

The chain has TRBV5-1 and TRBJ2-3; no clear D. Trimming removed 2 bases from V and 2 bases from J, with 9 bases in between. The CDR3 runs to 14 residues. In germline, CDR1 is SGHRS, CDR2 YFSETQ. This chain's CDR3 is CASSFRPSTDTQYF. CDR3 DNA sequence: TGCGCCAGCAGCTTCCGTCCGTCCACAGATACGCAGTATTTT.

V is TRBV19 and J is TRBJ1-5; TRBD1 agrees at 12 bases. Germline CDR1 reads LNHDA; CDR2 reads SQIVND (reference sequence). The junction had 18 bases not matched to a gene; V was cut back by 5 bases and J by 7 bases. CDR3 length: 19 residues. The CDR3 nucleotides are TGTGCCAGTAGTCTGAGCCCCTCCGGGACAGGGGGCTCAGGGCAGCCCCAGCATTTT. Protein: CASSLSPSGTGGSGQPQHF.

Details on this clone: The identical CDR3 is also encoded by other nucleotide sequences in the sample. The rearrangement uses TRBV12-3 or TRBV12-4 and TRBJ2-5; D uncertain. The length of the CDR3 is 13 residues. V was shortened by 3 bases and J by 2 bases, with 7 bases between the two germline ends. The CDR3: CASSFGGQETQYF. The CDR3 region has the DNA TGTGCCAGCAGTTTCGGCGGACAAGAGACCCAGTACTTC.

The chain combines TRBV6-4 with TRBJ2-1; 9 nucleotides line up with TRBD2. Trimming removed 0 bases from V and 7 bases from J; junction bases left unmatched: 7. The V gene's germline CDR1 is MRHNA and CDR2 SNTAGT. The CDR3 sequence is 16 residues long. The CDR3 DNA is TGTGCCAGCAGTGACTCCTCTAGCGGGAATTCGAATGAGCAGTTCTTC. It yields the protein CASSDSSSGNSNEQFF.

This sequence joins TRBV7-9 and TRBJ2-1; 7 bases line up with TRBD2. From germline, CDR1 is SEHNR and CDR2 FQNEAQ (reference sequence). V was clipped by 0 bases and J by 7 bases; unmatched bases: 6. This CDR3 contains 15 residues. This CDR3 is CASSLAGGTGNEQFF. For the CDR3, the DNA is TGTGCCAGCAGCTTAGCGGGAGGGACTGGAAATGAGCAGTTCTTC.

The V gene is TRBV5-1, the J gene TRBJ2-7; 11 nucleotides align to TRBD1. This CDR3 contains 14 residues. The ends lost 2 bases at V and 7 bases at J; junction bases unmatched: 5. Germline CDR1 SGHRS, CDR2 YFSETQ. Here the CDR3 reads CASSFGTGGGEQYF. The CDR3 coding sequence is TGCGCCAGCAGCTTCGGGACAGGGGGTGGTGAGCAGTACTTC.

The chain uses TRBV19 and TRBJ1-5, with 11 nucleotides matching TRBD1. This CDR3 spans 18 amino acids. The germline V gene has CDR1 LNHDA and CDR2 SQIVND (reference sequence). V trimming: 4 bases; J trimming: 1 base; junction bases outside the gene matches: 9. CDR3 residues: CASSTDRGQIMSNQPQHF. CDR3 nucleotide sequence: TGTGCCAGTAGTACGGACAGGGGGCAGATTATGAGCAATCAGCCCCAGCATTTT.

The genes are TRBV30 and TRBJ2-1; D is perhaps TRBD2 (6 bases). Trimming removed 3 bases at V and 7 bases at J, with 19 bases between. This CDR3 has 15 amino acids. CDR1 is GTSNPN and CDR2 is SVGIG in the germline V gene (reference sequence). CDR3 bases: TGTGCCTGGAGGCTCGCAGGCCCCCGGGGGAATGAGCAGTTCTTC. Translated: CAWRLAGPRGNEQFF.

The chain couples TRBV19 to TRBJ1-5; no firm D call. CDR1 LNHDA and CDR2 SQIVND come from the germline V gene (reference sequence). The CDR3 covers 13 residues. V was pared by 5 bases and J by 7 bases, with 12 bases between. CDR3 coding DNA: TGTGCCAGTAGTGTCAGCGGCGGGCAGCCCCAGCATTTT. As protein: CASSVSGGQPQHF.

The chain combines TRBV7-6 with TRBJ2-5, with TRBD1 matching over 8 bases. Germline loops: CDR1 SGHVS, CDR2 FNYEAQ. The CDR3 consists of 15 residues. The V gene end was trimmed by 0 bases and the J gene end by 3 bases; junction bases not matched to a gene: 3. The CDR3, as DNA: TGTGCCAGCAGCTTAGCGTCGGACAGGGAAGAGACCCAGTACTTC. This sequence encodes CASSLASDREETQYF.

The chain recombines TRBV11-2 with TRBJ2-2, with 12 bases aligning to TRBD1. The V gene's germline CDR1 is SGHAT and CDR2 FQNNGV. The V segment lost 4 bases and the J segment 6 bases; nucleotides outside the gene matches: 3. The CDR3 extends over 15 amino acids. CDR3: CASSSGQGAAGELFF. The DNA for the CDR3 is TGTGCCAGCAGCTCGGGACAGGGGGCGGCCGGGGAGCTGTTTTTT. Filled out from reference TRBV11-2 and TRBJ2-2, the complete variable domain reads EAGVAQSPRYKIIEKRQSVAFWCNPISGHATLYWYQQILGQGPKLLIQFQNNGVVDDSQLPKDRFSAERLKGVDSTLKIQPAKLEDSAVYLCASSSGQGAAGELFFGEGSRLTVL.

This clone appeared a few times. For the CDR3, the DNA is TGTGCCAGCAGTCCGTCTAGCGAAACCTACAATGAGCAGTTCTTC. Its protein product is CASSPSSETYNEQFF. The chain employs TRBV2 and TRBJ2-1; a possible D gene is TRBD2 (6 bases). Trimming pared 5 bases from V and 2 bases from J, leaving 13 bases between. The germline V gene has CDR1 SNHLY and CDR2 FYNNEI. The CDR3 consists of 15 residues.

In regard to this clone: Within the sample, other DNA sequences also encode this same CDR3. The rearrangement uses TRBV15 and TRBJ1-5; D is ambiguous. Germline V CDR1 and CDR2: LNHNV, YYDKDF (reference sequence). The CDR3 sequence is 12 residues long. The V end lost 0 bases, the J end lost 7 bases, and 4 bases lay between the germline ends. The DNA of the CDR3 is TGTGCCACCAGCAGAGATCAGCAGCCCCAGCATTTT. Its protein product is CATSRDQQPQHF.

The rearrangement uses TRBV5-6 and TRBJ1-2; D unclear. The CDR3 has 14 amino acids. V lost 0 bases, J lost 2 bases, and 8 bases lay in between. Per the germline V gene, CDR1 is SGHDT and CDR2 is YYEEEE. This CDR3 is CASSLAQFNYGYTF. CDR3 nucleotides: TGTGCCAGCAGCTTGGCGCAGTTCAACTATGGCTACACCTTC.

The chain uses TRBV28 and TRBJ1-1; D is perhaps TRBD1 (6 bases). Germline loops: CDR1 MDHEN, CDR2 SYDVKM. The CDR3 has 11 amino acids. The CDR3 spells CVTLGATEAFF. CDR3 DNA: TGTGTAACATTGGGGGCGACTGAAGCTTTCTTT.

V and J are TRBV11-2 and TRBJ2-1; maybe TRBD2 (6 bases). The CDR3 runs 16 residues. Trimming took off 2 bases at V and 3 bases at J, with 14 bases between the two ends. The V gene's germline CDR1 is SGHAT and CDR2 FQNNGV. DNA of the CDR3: TGTGCCAGCAGCTTAAGGTTTAGCGGAAACTACAATGAGCAGTTCTTC. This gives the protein CASSLRFSGNYNEQFF.